Below are 10 T cell receptor beta chains sequenced from a single sample in a study of T cell repertoires in cytomegalovirus infection. TCRdb reanalysed the reads using MiXCR and keeps one entry per CDR3 protein. This table has 200,000 to 250,000 distinct CDR3 sequences, approximately 38% appearing once. No antigen has been assigned to these receptors. Specimen: CD8+ T cells from cultured PBMCs, collected from culture after CMV antigen stimulation. These receptors came from a human donor in good health (CMV status not recorded). Some clones in this sample may be carry-over from other donors' samples.

This clonotype has a handful of counts. The chain links TRBV6-2 or TRBV6-3 to TRBJ2-1; D is ambiguous. The CDR3 is made up of 13 amino acids. In germline, CDR1 is MNHEY, CDR2 SVGEGT. Trimming pared 6 bases from V and 3 bases from J, leaving 9 bases between. The CDR3 DNA is TGTGCCAGCAGCTTTGTGCACTACAATGAGCAGTTCTTC. Translation gives CASSFVHYNEQFF.

In this sample, this clonotype turned up many times. The chain is built from TRBV7-6 and TRBJ2-1; TRBD2 matches at 10 bases. Trimming took 1 base from V and 8 from J; bases not matched to a gene: 5. Germline CDR1 and CDR2: SGHVS and FNYEAQ. This CDR3 has 15 amino acids. CDR3 bases: TGTGCCAGCAGCTTAGGGGGGACTAGCGTACATGAGCAGTTCTTC. This translates into CASSLGGTSVHEQFF.

This clonotype has more than one count but fewer than ten. The V and J genes are TRBV27 and TRBJ1-1; 12 nucleotides line up with TRBD1. The CDR3 runs to 17 residues. The germline CDR1 and CDR2 sequences are MNHEY and SMNVEV (reference sequence). J gave up 3 bases and V 0 bases, and 5 bases lay outside the gene matches. CDR3 sequence: CASSLSGTGGRDTEAFF. In DNA, the CDR3 is TGTGCCAGCAGTTTATCAGGGACAGGGGGCCGGGACACTGAAGCTTTCTTT.

The chain joins TRBV20-1 to TRBJ2-7, with 11 bases lining up with TRBD1. V lost 5 bases and J lost 0; bases outside the gene matches: 3. The length of the CDR3 is 14 residues. The germline CDR1 and CDR2 sequences are DFQATT and SNEGSKA (reference sequence). The CDR3 spells CSASGTGGSYEQYF. For the CDR3, the DNA is TGCAGTGCTTCCGGGACAGGGGGCTCCTACGAGCAGTACTTC.

The J gene is TRBJ2-7, the V gene TRBV14; 7 bases agree with TRBD1. The CDR3 contains 15 residues. Germline trimming cut 4 bases from V and 5 bases from J; bases unmatched to any gene: 11. From germline, CDR1 is SGHDN and CDR2 FVKESK. The CDR3 loop is CASSRPGTAKNEQYF. CDR3 DNA sequence: TGTGCCAGCAGCCGCCCCGGGACAGCAAAAAACGAGCAGTACTTC.

This clonotype appeared a few times. V is TRBV6-1 and J is TRBJ1-1; tentative D call: TRBD1 (5 bases). CDR1 is MNHNS and CDR2 is SASEGT in the germline V gene. This CDR3 is 15 amino acids long. V lost 5 bases to trimming and J lost 3 bases, with 16 bases between them. This chain's CDR3 is CASSYSRVLDTEAFF. CDR3 nucleotides: TGTGCCAGCAGTTATTCCAGGGTTCTCGACACTGAAGCTTTCTTT.

The V call is TRBV3-1, the J call TRBJ2-1; D is possibly TRBD2 (7 bases). Trimming took off 4 bases at V and 10 bases at J, with 20 bases between the two ends. CDR3 length equals 15 residues. Germline V gene sequence: CDR1 LGHDT, CDR2 YNNKEL (reference sequence). The CDR3 coding sequence is TGTGCCAGCAGCCCTCGAGACGCGGGGGCGAAGGAGCAGTTCTTC. It specifies CASSPRDAGAKEQFF.

Regarding this clonotype: A much larger clonotype is one base distant, so this may be a read error. This chain links TRBV12-3 or TRBV12-4 with TRBJ2-7, with 9 bases fitting TRBD1. This CDR3 has 16 residues. V lost 5 bases and J lost 0; bases outside the gene matches: 8. The CDR3, as DNA: TGTGCCAGCAGTCCAACACCGGGACAGGGCTCCTACGAGCAGTACTTC. Its protein product is CASSPTPGQGSYEQYF.

The chain combines TRBV27 with TRBJ2-3, with a possible D match to TRBD2 (6 bases). The CDR3 is made up of 15 amino acids. Between the trimmed V and J ends, which lost 1 base and 4 bases, there was a span of 12 bases. Germline V gene lookup returns CDR1 MNHEY and CDR2 SMNVEV (reference sequence). The CDR3 nucleotides read TGTGCCAGCAGTTTATATGGGGGGAGAGCAGATACGCAGTATTTT. Protein product: CASSLYGGRADTQYF.

This chain uses TRBV27 with TRBJ1-5; 8 bases line up with TRBD1. The germline V gene has CDR1 MNHEY and CDR2 SMNVEV (reference sequence). Losses at the gene ends were 5 bases for V and 5 bases for J; bases not matched to a gene: 8. The CDR3 sequence is 15 residues long. CDR3: CASSTRGRIDQPQHF. The CDR3, as DNA: TGTGCCAGCAGTACCAGGGGGCGTATTGATCAGCCCCAGCATTTT.